The source of this T cell receptor (beta chain) is a study of shared clonotypes between healthy human individuals. This CDR3 is built from 13 residues. V dropped 3 bases and J dropped 5 bases, with 9 bases sitting between them. The V gene's germline CDR1 is SNHLY and CDR2 FYNNEI. The table came from immunoSEQ multiplex PCR; TCRdb's copy has only in-frame clones and leaves some out. The table lists some 2.4 million clones, over 85% of them singletons. The source of this sequence is a man aged 18 to 29 in good health. Some clones in this sample may be carry-over from other donors' samples. The chain carries TRBV2 and TRBJ2-3; D remains unclear. The source material was naive CD4+ T cells from PBMCs. Subset indicated: CD45RA+ positively selected. The CDR3 nucleotides read TGTGCCAGCAGTGACCGGACGGGAGATACGCAGTATTTT. It encodes CASSDRTGDTQYF. Full variable domain (rest looked up from reference TRBV2 and TRBJ2-3): EPEVTQTPSHQVTQMGQEVILRCVPISNHLYFYWYRQILGQKVEFLVSFYNNEISEKSEIFDDQFSVERPDGSNFTLKIRSTKLEDSAMYFCASSDRTGDTQYFGPGTRLTVL.